This entry features one TCR beta chain sequence. Its cognate antigen has yet to be identified. It has no much larger one-base neighbor in the sample; base qualities were not kept. Each donor gave one peripheral blood draw, roughly 120 mL on average, collected into heparinised tubes. Naive, central memory, regulatory and stem cell-like memory CD4+ T cells were sorted on a BD FACSAria II using a panel including CD45RO, CCR7, CD25, CD127, CD95 and CD27. Every sorted population had a purity above 95%. PBMCs were separated immediately by Lymphoprep density gradient centrifugation and were stained directly, without being cultured. Samples were stained and sorted in pairs, with one healthy donor and one patient per experiment, so that batch effects were minimized. CDR1 SEHNR and CDR2 FQNEAQ are derived from the germline V gene (reference sequence). Counted from cysteine to phenylalanine, this CDR3 has 13 amino acids. Of the read, only the CDR3 DNA is kept; its 39 bases are in frame from base 1. The trim is 2 bases for V and 2 bases for J, with a gap of 6 bases between the germline ends.

The entire isolated RNA was reverse transcribed using the High Capacity cDNA Reverse Transcription Kit, and thus expressed TCRB transcripts were sequenced. Naive, central memory and regulatory T cell samples underwent deep immunoSEQ sequencing, averaging about 3.57 million total reads per sample. Sorted cells were lysed in RLT buffer, and RNA was extracted using DNase-treated RNeasy Micro or Mini kits according to cell number. Each cell subset was processed separately to prevent cross-contamination, with patient and healthy donor samples processed together. The immunoSEQ multiplex PCR was used to amplify TCRB sequences from cDNA, generating 87-bp fragments that spanned the CDR3 region. Sequencing of the amplicons was performed on the Illumina HiSeq platform. Concerning the study's data processing: Synthetic template baselines were used to correct PCR bias computationally, reads within Hamming distance 2 were collapsed together, and singletons that could not be merged were discarded. By aligning reads against IMGT, V, D and J genes, CDR3 length, and insertions or deletions at six rearrangement sites were assigned. Within each subset, clonotype counts were normalized to sorted cell number, after which true diversity and Gini coefficients were computed with the tcR R package. Repertoire sharing was quantified using the overlap coefficient calculated on TCRB nucleotide sequences. Out-of-frame TCRB sequences from naive cells were analyzed as a proxy for the pre-selection repertoire. Entries here come from immuneACCESS through TCRdb and include only in-frame sequences with V and J called. Some clones fail to appear in such tables; in the studies checked, an unresolved V gene covers under half of the shortfall, and the cause of the remainder is unknown. The V and J calls and clone size were taken over from that table, and D and trimming were inferred from the DNA. Here the sample has about 260,000 clones; roughly a quarter occur a single time. The top ten hold more than 0.009% of the sample.

The source of the sample is a study of beta chain features in type 1 diabetes (dated by TCRdb to the late 2010s). In terms of the full investigation: Mean age, gender distribution, total cell number and subset yield were not different between patients and healthy donors. In the study, TCRB repertoires of sorted circulating CD4+ T cell subsets from recently diagnosed type 1 diabetes patients were compared with those of matched healthy donors. Whereas all 30 or so donors provided naive and central memory subsets, regulatory and stem cell-like memory subsets were isolated from just 8 patients and roughly eight healthy donors. A total of around 100 million sorted cells were examined across all samples, and RNA yield correlated strongly with the number of cells per subset. The study at large found these results: Because cDNA rather than genomic DNA was sequenced, highly expressing activated cells could have been over-represented, although no difference in activation and CD3 levels was found between groups. The naive, central memory and regulatory TCRB repertoires appeared to resemble one another more closely among patients than among healthy donors. At VDJ recombination sites, type 1 diabetes patients had fewer insertions and more deleted nucleotides, which implies abnormalities in thymic rearrangement. A moderate but significant shortening of TCRB CDR3 length was observed in type 1 diabetes patients in all four CD4+ subsets. Only small numbers of individuals were included in the HLA sub-analyses, which left unresolved whether HLA type had any influence on TCRB rearrangement. PCR may preferentially amplify shorter templates, but because patient and control samples were amplified and corrected together, any resulting skew would affect both groups equally.

The chain employs TRBV7-9 and TRBJ2-5; the D gene is perhaps TRBD1, from 5 matching bases. This receptor was identified in a woman in her 30s with type 1 diabetes. The sequenced sample consisted of naive CD4+ T cells from blood. This specimen's cell subset or site label, per the study, means: true naive CD4+ T cells. The CDR3 reads as follows: CASSLRQQETQYF. The sequenced DNA: TGTGCCAGCAGCTTAAGACAGCAAGAGACCCAGTACTTC.